This T cell receptor beta chain stems from a study of cytomegalovirus exposure and HLA in healthy donors. Study background: An early release of data contained approximately 80 million unique TCRs, which came from HLA-typed donors.

The PCR had 60 Vbeta and 13 Jbeta primers. Only in-frame clones appear in the TCRdb table, and some are missing; sequencing was by immunoSEQ multiplex PCR. In the table there are 82,000 or so clones, roughly a tenth of which are singletons. All donors participated as healthy donors of bone marrow. The table lists this clone with a few counts. Deletions cut 5 bases from V and 13 bases from J, with 23 bases between. In germline, CDR1 is SGHAT, CDR2 FQNNGV. The CDR3 length is 14 residues. The sample comprised PBMCs. The chain recombines TRBV11-2 with TRBJ1-1, with unresolved D. The clonotype comes from a man in his 60s in good health and CMV-seropositive. The CDR3 loop reads CASSLERDVRSLFF. The DNA for the CDR3 is TGTGCCAGCAGCCTCGAGAGAGATGTACGAAGCCTTTTCTTT.